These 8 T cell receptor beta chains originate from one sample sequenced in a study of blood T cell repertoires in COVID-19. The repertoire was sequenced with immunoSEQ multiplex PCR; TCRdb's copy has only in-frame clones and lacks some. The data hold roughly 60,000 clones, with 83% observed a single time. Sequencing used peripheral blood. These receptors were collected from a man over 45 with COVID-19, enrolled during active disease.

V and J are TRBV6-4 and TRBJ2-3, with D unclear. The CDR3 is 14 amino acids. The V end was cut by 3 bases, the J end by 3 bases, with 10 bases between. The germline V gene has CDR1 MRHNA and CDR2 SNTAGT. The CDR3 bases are TGTGCCAGCAGTGAAACGGGTTTAACAGATACGCAGTATTTT. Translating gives CASSETGLTDTQYF.

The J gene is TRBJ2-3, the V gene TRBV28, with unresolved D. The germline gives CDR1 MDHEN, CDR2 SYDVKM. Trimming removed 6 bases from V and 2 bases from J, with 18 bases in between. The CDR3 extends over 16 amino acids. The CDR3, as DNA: TGTGCCAGCAGGCCTAGACCCATCTCTCTCACAGATACGCAGTATTTT. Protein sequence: CASRPRPISLTDTQYF.

The chain's CDR3 is CASSRGAGWGSYNEQFF. The CDR3 DNA reads as TGCGCCAGCTCTCGAGGGGCGGGGTGGGGCTCCTACAATGAGCAGTTCTTC. The chain employs TRBV5-1 and TRBJ2-1; D perhaps matches TRBD2 (6 bases). V gave up 7 bases and J gave up 0 bases, with 20 bases separating them. Germline loops: CDR1 SGHRS, CDR2 YFSETQ. The CDR3 runs to 17 residues.

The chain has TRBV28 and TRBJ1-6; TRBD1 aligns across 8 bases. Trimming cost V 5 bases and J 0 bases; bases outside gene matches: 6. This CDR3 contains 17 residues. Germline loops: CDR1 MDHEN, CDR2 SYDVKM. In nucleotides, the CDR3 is TGTGCCAGCAGTACACGGGACAGGAGCTCCTATAATTCACCCCTCCACTTT. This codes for CASSTRDRSSYNSPLHF.

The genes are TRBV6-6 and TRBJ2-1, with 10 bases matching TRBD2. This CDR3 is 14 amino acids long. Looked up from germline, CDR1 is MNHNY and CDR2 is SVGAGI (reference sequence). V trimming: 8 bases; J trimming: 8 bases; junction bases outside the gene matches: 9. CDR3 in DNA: TGTGCCAGCGCAGCGGGAGGGCCATTTCATGAGCAGTTCTTC. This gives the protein CASAAGGPFHEQFF.

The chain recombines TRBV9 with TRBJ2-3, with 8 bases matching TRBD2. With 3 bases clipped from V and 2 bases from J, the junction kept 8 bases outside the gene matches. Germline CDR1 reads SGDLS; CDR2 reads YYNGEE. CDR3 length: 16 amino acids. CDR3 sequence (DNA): TGTGCCAGCAGCGCGGGGACTAGTCCTAACACAGATACGCAGTATTTT. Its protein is CASSAGTSPNTDTQYF.

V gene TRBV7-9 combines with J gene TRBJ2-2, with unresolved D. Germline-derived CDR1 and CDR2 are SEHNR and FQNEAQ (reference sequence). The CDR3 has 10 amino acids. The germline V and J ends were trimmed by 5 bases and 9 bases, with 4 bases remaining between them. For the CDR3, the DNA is TGTGCCAGCAGCCCGTGGGAGCTGTTTTTT. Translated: CASSPWELFF.

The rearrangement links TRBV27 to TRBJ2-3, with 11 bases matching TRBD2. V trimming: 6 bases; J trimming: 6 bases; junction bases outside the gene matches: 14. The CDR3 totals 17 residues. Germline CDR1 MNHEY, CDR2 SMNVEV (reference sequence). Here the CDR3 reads CASSFGVAGGPGDTQYF. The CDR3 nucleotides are TGTGCCAGCAGCTTTGGGGTAGCGGGAGGGCCAGGGGATACGCAGTATTTT.